This T cell receptor (beta chain) was profiled in a study of blood T cell repertoires in COVID-19. Study details: The study drew acute and convalescent COVID-19 samples from the United States, Italy and Spain. The cDNA or gDNA used as material had been derived from T cells, B-cell-depleted T cells, or PBMCs.

As handled by the study authors: Amplification with reference gene primers provided the estimates of nucleated cell counts. The assay was immunoSEQ multiplex PCR, and TCRdb's table has in-frame clones only and misses some. That table is the source of V, J and clone size, and D and trimming were worked out from the DNA. The sample lists over 75,000 clones; 85% to 95% were seen once. The sequence derives from a man between 60 and 75 years old with acute or convalescent COVID-19. Material: peripheral blood.

CDR3 residues: CASTKTSAGGSPLHF. The CDR3 DNA is TGTGCCAGCACTAAAACCTCCGCCGGGGGTTCACCCCTCCACTTT. The gene calls are TRBV6-5 and TRBJ1-6, with D perhaps TRBD1 (5 bases). CDR1 and CDR2 (germline): MNHEY, SVGAGI. The V gene lost 7 bases and the J gene lost 9 bases, with 19 bases spanning the gap. This CDR3 is built from 15 residues.